The entry below describes one T cell receptor (beta chain). Its specificity is unknown. The CDR3 is 15 amino acids. Germline-derived CDR1 and CDR2 are SGHRS and YFSETQ. Losses at the gene ends were 4 bases for V and 0 bases for J; bases not matched to a gene: 5. The sample is drawn from a study of shared clonotypes between healthy human individuals. Study findings and constraints: Larger richness was generally estimated for naive than memory subsets.

An even split of each subset's genomic DNA across several immunoSEQ plates was performed. Sorted-subset replicate PCR reactions contained 200 to 250 ng DNA, corresponding to some 29,000 T cell genomes. Produced via immunoSEQ multiplex PCR; TCRdb's table is partial and in-frame only. The sample shows some 630,000 clones, approximately 96% of them seen only once. CD45RO-negative, CCR7-selected cells formed the naive CD8 fraction, which excluded terminally differentiated effector memory CD45RA+ cells. The clonotype comes from a woman aged 25-40 years in good health. The V and J genes are TRBV5-1 and TRBJ2-7; 9 nucleotides align to TRBD2. The specimen was naive CD8+ T cells sorted from blood. CDR3 DNA sequence: TGCGCCAGCAGCCCTAGCGGGAAGAGCTCCTACGAGCAGTACTTC. This codes for CASSPSGKSSYEQYF.